The 4 T cell receptor beta chains given below trace back to one sample, sequenced in a study of a mutant IDH1 vaccine in newly diagnosed glioma. Method: immunoSEQ multiplex PCR; TCRdb's copy keeps in-frame clones and lacks some. The sample consists of 80,000 to 100,000 clones, about 80% of them appearing once. The time point here: baseline, week 1 (first vaccination visit). The sample's treatment: pre-vaccination baseline after standard-of-care therapy. The sequences come from PBMCs, collected from a glioma patient treated with radiotherapy, temozolomide or both. Source of these receptors: a man in his forties or fifties with glioma. Some clones in this sample may be carry-over from other donors' samples.

The CDR3 nucleotides read TGCAGCGTGGCCTATGGGGAATTCTATGGCTACACCTTC. It specifies CSVAYGEFYGYTF. The chain combines TRBV29-1 with TRBJ1-2, with D unclear. CDR1 and CDR2 from the germline V gene are SQVTM and ANQGSEA. The CDR3 consists of 13 residues. Trimming left V 6 bases short and J 4 bases short, with 15 bases between.

This clone was recorded once. The chain combines TRBV13 with TRBJ2-3, with unresolved D. CDR3 size: 14 residues. The V gene lost 3 bases and the J gene lost 2 bases, with 9 bases spanning the gap. Per germline, CDR1 PRHDT and CDR2 FYEKMQ (reference sequence). The CDR3 bases are TGTGCCAGCAGCTTGACCTCTGACACAGATACGCAGTATTTT. This encodes CASSLTSDTDTQYF.

DNA for the CDR3: TGTGCCAGCAGCCGAGATTTCTCTGGGGCCAACGTCCTGACTTTC. Amino acids: CASSRDFSGANVLTF. The V call is TRBV7-9, the J call TRBJ2-6, with no clear D. Deletions cut 5 bases from V and 0 bases from J, with 8 bases between. The CDR3 loop spans 15 amino acids. Germline V gives CDR1 SEHNR, CDR2 FQNEAQ (reference sequence). Supplemented by reference TRBV7-9 and TRBJ2-6, the full variable domain reads DTGVSQNPRHKITKRGQNVTFRCDPISEHNRLYWYRQTLGQGPEFLTYFQNEAQLEKSRLLSDRFSAERPKGSFSTLEIQRTEQGDSAMYLCASSRDFSGANVLTFGAGSRLTVL.

This clone was recorded a few times. The rearrangement uses TRBV7-9 and TRBJ1-1, with D tentatively TRBD1 (6 bases). The germline V gene has CDR1 SEHNR and CDR2 FQNEAQ (reference sequence). The CDR3 length is 14 residues. V gave up 5 bases and J gave up 2 bases, with 12 bases separating them. In nucleotides, the CDR3 is TGTGCCAGCAGCCTGGGGGGACAAAACACTGAAGCTTTCTTT. Translated, it gives CASSLGGQNTEAFF.